This T cell receptor beta chain originates from a study of blood T cell repertoires in COVID-19. As for the study in general: Nucleic acid was either cDNA or gDNA, and it came from T cells, B-cell-depleted T cells, or PBMCs.

Germline V gene sequence: CDR1 KGHSH, CDR2 LQKENI. V shed 3 bases and J shed 0 bases, with 9 bases lying between them. The CDR3 contains 16 residues. The protocol was immunoSEQ multiplex PCR, while the TCRdb copy is restricted to in-frame clones and leaves out a portion. Among approximately 270,000 clones, approximately 90% were seen once, and the ten largest hold less than 3.5%. It was within 2 weeks before study entry that exposed participants met a COVID-19 case. The genes are TRBV18 and TRBJ1-6, with D perhaps matching TRBD1 (6 bases). The sequencing sample was made of PBMCs or T cells enriched from blood (not recorded which). The clonotype comes from a man aged 35 to 55 who had been exposed to COVID-19. The CDR3 region is CASSPTDSSYNSPLHF. CDR3 nucleotides: TGTGCCAGCTCACCGACGGACAGCTCCTATAATTCACCCCTCCACTTT.